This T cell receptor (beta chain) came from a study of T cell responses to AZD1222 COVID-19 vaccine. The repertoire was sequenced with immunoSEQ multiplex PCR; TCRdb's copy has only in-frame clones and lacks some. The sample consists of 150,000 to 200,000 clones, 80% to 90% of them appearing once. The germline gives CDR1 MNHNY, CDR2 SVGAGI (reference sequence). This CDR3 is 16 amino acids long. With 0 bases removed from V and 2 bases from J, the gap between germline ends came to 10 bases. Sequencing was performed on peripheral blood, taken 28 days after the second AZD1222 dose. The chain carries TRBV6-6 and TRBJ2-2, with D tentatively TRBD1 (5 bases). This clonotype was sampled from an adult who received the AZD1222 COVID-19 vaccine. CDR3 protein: CASSYSTVLNTGELFF. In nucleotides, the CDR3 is TGTGCCAGCAGTTACTCGACAGTCCTAAACACCGGGGAGCTGTTTTTT.